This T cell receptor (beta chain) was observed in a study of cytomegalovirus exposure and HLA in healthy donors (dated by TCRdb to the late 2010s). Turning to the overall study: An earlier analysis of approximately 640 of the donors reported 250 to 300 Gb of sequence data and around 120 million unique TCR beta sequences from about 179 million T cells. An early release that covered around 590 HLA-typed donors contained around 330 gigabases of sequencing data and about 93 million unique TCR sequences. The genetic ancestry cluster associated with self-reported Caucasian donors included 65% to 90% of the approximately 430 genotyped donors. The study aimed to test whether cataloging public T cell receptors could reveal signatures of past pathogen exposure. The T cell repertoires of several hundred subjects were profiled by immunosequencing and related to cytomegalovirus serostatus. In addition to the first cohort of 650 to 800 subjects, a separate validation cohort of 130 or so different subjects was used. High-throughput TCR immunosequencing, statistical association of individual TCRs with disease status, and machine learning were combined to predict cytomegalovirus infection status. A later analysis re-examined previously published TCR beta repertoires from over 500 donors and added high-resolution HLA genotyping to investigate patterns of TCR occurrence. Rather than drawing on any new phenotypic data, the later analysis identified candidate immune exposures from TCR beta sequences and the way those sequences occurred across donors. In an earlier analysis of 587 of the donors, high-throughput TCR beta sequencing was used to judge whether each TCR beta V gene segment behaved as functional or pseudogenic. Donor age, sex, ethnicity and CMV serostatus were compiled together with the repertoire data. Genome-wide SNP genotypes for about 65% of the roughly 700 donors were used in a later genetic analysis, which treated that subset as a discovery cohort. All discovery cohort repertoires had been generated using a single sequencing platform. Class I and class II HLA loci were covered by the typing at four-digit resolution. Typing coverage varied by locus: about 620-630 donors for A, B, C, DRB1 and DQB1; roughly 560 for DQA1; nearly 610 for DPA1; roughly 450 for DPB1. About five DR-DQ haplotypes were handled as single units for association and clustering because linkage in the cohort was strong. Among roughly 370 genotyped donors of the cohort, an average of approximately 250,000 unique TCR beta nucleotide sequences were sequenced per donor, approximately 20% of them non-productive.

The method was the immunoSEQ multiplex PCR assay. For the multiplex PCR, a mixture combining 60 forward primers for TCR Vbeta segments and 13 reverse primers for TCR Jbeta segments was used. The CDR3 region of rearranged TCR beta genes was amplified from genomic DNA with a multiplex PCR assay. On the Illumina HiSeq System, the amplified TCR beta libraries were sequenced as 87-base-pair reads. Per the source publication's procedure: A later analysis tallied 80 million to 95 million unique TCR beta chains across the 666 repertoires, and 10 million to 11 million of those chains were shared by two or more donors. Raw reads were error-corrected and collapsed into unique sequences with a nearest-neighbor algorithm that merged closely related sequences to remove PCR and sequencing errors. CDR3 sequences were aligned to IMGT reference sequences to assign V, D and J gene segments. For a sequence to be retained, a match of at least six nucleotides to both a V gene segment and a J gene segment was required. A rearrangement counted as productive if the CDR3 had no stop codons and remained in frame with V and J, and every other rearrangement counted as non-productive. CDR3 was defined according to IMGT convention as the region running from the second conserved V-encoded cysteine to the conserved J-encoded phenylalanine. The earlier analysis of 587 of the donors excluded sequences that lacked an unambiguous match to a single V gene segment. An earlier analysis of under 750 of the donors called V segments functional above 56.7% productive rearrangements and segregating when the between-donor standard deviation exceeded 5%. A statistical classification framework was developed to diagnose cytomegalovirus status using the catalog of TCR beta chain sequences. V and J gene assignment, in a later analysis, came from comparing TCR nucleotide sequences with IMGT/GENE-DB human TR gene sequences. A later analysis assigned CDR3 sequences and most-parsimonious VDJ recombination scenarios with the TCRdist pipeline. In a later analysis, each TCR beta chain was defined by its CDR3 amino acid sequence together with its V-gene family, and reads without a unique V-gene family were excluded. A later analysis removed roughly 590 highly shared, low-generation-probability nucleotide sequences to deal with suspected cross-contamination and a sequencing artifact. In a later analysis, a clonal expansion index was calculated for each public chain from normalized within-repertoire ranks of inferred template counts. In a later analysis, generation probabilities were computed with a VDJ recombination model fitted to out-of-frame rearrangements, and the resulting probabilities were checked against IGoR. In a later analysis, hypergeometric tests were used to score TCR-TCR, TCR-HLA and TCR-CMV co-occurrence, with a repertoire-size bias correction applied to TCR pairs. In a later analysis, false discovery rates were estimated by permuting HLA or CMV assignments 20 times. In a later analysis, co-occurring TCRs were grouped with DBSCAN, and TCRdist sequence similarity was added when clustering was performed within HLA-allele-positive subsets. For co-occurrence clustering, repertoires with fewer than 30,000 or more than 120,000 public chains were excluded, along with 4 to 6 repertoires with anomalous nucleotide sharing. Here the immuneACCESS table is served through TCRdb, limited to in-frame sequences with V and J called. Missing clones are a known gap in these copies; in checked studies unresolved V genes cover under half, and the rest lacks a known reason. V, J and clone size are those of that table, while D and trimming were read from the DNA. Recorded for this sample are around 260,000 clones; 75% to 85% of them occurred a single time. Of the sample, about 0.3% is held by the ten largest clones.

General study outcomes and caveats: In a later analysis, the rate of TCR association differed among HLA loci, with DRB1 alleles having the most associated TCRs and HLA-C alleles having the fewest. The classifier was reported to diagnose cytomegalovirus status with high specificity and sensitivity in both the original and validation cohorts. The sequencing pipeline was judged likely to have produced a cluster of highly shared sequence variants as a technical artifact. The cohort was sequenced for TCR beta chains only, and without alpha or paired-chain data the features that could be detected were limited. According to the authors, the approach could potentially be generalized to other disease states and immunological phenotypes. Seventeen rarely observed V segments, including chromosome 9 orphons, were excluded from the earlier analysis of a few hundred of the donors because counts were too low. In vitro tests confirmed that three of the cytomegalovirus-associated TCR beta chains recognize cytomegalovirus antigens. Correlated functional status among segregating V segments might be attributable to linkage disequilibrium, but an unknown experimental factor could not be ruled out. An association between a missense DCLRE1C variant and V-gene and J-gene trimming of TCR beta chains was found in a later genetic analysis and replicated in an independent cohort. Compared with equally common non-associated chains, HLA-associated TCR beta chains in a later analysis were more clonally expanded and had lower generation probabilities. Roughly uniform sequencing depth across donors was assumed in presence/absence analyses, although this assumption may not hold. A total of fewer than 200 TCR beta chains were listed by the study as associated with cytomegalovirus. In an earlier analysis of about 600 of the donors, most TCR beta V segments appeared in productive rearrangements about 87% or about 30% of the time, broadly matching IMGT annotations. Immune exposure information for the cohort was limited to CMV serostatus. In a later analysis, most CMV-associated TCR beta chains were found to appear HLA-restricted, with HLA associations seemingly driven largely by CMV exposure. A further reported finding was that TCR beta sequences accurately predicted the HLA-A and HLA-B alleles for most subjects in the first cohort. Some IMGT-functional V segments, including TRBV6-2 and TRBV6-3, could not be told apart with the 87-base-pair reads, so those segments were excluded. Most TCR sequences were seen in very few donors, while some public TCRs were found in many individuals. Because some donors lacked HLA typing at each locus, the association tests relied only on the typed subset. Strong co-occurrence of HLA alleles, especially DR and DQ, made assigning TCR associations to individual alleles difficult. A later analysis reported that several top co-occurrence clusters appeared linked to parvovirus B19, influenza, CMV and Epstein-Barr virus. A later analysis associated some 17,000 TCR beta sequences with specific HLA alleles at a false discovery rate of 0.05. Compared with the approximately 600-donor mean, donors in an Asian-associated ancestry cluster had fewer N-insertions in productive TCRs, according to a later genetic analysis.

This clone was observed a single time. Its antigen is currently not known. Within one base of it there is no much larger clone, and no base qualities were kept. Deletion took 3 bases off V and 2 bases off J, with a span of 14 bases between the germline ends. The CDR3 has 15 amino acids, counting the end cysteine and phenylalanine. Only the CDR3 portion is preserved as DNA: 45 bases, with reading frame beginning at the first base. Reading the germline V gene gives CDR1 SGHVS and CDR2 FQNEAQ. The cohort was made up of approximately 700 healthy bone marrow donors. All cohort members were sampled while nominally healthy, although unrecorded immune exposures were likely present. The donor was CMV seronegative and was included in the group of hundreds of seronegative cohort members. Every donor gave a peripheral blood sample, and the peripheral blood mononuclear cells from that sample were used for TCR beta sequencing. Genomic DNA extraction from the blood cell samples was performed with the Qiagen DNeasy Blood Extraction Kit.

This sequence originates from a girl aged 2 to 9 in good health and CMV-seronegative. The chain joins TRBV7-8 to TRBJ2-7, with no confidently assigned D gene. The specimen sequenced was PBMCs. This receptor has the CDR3 CASSLSSGRTYEQYF. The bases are TGTGCCAGCAGCTTGAGTTCGGGTCGGACCTACGAGCAGTACTTC.